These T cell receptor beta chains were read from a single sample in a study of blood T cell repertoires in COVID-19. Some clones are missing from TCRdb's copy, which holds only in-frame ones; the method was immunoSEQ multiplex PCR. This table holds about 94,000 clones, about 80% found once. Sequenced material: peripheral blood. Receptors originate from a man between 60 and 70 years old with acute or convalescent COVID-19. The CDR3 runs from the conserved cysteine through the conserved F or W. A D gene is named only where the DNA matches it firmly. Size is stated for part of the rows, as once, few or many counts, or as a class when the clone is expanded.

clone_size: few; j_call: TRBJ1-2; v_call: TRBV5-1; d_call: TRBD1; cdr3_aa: CASSLAGQGDGYTF; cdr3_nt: TGCGCCAGCAGCTTAGCCGGACAGGGTGATGGCTACACCTTC
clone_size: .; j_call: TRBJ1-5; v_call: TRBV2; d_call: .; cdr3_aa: CASSERDNQPQHF; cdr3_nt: TGTGCCAGCAGTGAACGGGACAATCAGCCCCAGCATTTT
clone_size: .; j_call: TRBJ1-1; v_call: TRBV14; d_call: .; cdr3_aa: CASSQQMNTEAFF; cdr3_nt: TGTGCCAGCAGCCAACAGATGAACACTGAAGCTTTCTTT
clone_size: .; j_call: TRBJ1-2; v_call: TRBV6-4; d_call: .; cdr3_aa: CASSDGGANYGYTF; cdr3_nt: TGTGCCAGCAGTGACGGCGGGGCTAACTATGGCTACACCTTC
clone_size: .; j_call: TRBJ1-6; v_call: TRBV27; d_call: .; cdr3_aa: CASSLIQGIGNSPLHF; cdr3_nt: TGTGCCAGCAGTTTGATACAGGGAATAGGGAATTCACCCCTCCACTTT
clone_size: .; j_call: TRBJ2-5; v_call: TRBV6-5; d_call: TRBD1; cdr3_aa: CASSTGTGGETQYF; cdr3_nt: TGTGCCAGCAGTACCGGGACAGGGGGAGAGACCCAGTACTTC
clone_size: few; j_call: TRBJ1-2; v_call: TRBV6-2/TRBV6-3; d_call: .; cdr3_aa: CASSFENYGYTF; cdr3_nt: TGTGCCAGCAGTTTTGAGAACTATGGCTACACCTTC
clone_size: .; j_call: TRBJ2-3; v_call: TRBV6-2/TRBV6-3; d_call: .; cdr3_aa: CASSYIFRVTDTQYF; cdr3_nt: TGTGCCAGCAGTTACATTTTCCGGGTCACAGATACGCAGTATTTT
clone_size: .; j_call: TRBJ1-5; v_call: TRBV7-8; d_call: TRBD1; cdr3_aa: CASSSGTGTGGREPQHF; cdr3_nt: TGTGCCAGCAGCTCTGGTACCGGGACAGGGGGCCGGGAGCCCCAGCATTTT
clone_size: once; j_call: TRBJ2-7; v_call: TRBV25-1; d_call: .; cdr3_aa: CASSELGRAYEQYF; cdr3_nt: TGTGCCAGCAGTGAATTGGGCAGGGCCTACGAGCAGTACTTC
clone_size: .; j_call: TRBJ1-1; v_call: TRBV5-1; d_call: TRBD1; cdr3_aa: CASSYPDRENTEAFF; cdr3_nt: TGCGCCAGCAGTTACCCGGACAGGGAGAACACTGAAGCTTTCTTT
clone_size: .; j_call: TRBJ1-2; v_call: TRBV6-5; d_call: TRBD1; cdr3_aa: CASSWTGNGYTF; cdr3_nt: TGTGCCAGCAGCTGGACAGGGAATGGCTACACCTTC
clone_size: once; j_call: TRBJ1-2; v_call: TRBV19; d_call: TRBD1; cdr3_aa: CASSITRGRGYGYTF; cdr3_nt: TGTGCCAGTAGTATTACAAGGGGGCGAGGCTATGGCTACACCTTC
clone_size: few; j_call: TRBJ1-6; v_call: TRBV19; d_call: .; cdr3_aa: CASSTHRESSPLHF; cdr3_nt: TGTGCCAGTAGTACTCACAGGGAGTCCTCACCCCTCCACTTT
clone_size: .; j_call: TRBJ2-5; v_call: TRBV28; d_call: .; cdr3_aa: CASTSGSADQETQYF; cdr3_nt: TGTGCCAGCACCTCCGGGAGCGCCGACCAAGAGACCCAGTACTTC
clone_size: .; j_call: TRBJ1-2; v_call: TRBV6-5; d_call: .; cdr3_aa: CASSYAGGADGYTF; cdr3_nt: TGTGCCAGCAGTTACGCGGGGGGCGCCGATGGCTACACCTTC
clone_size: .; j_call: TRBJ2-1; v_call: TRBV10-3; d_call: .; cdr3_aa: CAISESLGSDEQFF; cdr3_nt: TGTGCCATCAGTGAGTCCTTAGGCAGCGATGAGCAGTTCTTC
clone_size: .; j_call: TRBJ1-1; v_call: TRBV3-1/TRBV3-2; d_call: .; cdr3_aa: CASSQGWQGEMNTEAFF; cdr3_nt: TGTGCCAGCAGCCAAGGATGGCAGGGCGAAATGAACACTGAAGCTTTCTTT
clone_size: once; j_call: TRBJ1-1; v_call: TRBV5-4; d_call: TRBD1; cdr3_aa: CASSLRTGGNTEAFF; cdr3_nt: TGTGCCAGCAGCCTCAGGACAGGGGGTAACACTGAAGCTTTCTTT
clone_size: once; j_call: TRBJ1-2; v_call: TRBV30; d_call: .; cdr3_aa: CAWETENAEGYTF; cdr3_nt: TGTGCCTGGGAAACAGAGAATGCAGAAGGCTACACCTTC
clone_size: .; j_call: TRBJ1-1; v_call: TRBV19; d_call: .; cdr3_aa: CATSQGSSTEAFF; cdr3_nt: TGTGCCACCAGTCAGGGGTCGAGCACTGAAGCTTTCTTT
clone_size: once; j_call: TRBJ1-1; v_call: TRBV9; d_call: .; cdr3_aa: CASSAQTRPTEAFF; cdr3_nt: TGTGCCAGCAGCGCCCAGACTAGGCCAACTGAAGCTTTCTTT
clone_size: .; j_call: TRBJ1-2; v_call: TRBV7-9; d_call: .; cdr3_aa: CASSPQGFGYTF; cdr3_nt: TGTGCCAGCAGCCCACAGGGTTTCGGCTACACCTTC
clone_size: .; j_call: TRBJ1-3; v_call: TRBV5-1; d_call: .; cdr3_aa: CASNPGVGNTIYF; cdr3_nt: TGCGCCAGCAATCCAGGGGTTGGAAACACCATATATTTT
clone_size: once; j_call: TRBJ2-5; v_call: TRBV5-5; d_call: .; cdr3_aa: CASSLFRVHGQETQYF; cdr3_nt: TGTGCCAGCAGCCTTTTCCGGGTCCACGGCCAAGAGACCCAGTACTTC
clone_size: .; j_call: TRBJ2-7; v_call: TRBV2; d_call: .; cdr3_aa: CASSEGDNLFSYEQYF; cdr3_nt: TGTGCCAGCAGTGAGGGGGACAACCTCTTCTCCTACGAGCAGTACTTC
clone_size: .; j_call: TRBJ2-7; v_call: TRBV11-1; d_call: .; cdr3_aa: CASSLAYRTYEQYF; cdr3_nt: TGTGCCAGCAGCTTAGCCTACAGGACCTACGAGCAGTACTTC
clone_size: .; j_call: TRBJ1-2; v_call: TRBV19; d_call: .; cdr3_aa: CASTNQGPGYTF; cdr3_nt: TGTGCCAGTACTAATCAGGGGCCTGGCTACACCTTC
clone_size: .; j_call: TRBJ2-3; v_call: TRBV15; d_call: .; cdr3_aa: CATGEGTDTQYF; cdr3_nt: TGTGCCACCGGTGAGGGCACAGATACGCAGTATTTT
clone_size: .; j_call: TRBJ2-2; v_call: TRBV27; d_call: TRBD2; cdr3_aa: CASSRLAGGRGLNTGELFF; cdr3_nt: TGTGCCAGCAGTCGACTAGCGGGGGGCAGGGGTTTGAACACCGGGGAGCTGTTTTTT
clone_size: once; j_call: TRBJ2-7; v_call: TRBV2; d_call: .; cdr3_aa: CASRFGTTYEQYF; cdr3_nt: TGTGCCAGCCGATTCGGGACAACCTACGAGCAGTACTTC
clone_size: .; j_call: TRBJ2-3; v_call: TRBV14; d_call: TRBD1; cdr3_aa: CASSPLGRQGPDTQYF; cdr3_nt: TGTGCCAGCAGTCCCCTGGGGAGACAGGGTCCAGATACGCAGTATTTT
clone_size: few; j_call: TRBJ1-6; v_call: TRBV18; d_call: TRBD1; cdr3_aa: CASSPRTGGVYNSPLHF; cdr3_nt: TGTGCCAGCTCACCGCGTACAGGGGGAGTCTATAATTCACCCCTCCACTTT
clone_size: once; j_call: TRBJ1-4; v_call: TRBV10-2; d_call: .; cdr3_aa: CATSRGNEKLFF; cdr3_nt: TGCGCCACGAGTCGGGGTAATGAAAAACTGTTTTTT
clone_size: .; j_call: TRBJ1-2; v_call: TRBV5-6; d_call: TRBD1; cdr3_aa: CASSDPGQDILGYTF; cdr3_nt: TGTGCCAGCAGCGATCCGGGACAGGATATCCTTGGCTACACCTTC
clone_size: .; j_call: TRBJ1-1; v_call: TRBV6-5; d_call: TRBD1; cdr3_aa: CASSTTGLNTEAFF; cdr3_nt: TGTGCCAGCAGTACGACAGGGCTAAACACTGAAGCTTTCTTT
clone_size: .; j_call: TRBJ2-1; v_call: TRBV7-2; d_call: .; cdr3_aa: CASSYSLDSYNEQFF; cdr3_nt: TGTGCCAGCAGCTATAGCTTGGACAGCTACAATGAGCAGTTCTTC
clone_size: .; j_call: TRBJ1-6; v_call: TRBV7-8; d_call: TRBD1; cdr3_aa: CASSREDRVQSPLHF; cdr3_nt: TGTGCCAGCAGCCGAGAGGACAGGGTGCAGTCACCCCTCCACTTT
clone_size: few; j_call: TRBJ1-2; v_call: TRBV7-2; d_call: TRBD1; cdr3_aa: CASSVAGQGTNYGYTF; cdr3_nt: TGTGCCAGCAGCGTAGCGGGACAGGGGACTAACTATGGCTACACCTTC
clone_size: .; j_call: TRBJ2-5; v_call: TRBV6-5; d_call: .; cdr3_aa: CASSPQGLEETQYF; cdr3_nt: TGTGCCAGCAGCCCACAGGGATTGGAAGAGACCCAGTACTTC
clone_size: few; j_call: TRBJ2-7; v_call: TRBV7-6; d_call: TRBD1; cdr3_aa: CASSPTGAVHEQYF; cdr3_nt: TGTGCCAGCAGCCCTACAGGGGCGGTCCACGAGCAGTACTTC
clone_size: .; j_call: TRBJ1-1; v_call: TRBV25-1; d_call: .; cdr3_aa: CASSTGATFLNTEAFF; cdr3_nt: TGTGCCAGCAGTACGGGAGCAACCTTTCTGAACACTGAAGCTTTCTTT
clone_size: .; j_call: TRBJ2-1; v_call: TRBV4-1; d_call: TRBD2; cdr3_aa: CASRTTSGGDNEQFF; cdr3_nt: TGCGCCAGCAGAACGACTAGCGGGGGGGACAATGAGCAGTTCTTC
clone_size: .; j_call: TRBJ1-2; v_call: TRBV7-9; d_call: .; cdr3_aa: CASSLDRQSYGYTF; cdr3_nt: TGTGCCAGCAGCTTAGATCGTCAGTCCTATGGCTACACCTTC
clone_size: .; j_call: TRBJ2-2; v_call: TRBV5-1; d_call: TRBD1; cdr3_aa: CASSWGQGHTGELFF; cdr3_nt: TGCGCCAGCAGCTGGGGACAGGGGCACACCGGGGAGCTGTTTTTT
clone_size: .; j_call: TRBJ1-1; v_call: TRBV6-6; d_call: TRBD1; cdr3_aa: CASRSGQGSFEAFF; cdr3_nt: TGTGCCAGCAGATCCGGACAGGGAAGTTTTGAAGCTTTCTTT